The T cell receptor (beta chain) under discussion was sequenced for a study of blood T cell repertoires in COVID-19. Per the germline V gene, CDR1 is MNHEY and CDR2 is SVGAGI. The CDR3 is 14 amino acids. V shed 6 bases, J shed 0 bases, and the junction held 3 bases outside the gene matches. Sequencing used immunoSEQ multiplex PCR; TCRdb keeps in-frame clones, though not all of them. The table has some 300,000 clones, 88% seen once. The TCR comes from a woman aged 30 to 39 who had recovered from COVID-19. The specimen sequenced was peripheral blood. The gene calls are TRBV6-5 and TRBJ1-1, with 8 bases aligning to TRBD1. The CDR3 nucleotides read TGTGCCAGCAGGGGACAGGCCCTGAACACTGAAGCTTTCTTT. Translating gives CASRGQALNTEAFF.